This TCR beta chain was sequenced during a study of blood T cell repertoires in COVID-19. This clone was observed once. Profiling relied on immunoSEQ multiplex PCR, and the TCRdb table lists in-frame clones only, not all of them. The sample yields 200,000 to 250,000 clones, 70% to 90% seen once. This TCR derives from a middle-aged man with acute or convalescent COVID-19. The sample comprised peripheral blood.

CDR3 bases: TGCAGCGTCAGGGTTGGCGATACGCAGTATTTT. Protein product: CSVRVGDTQYF. The chain has TRBV29-1 and TRBJ2-3; the D gene is possibly TRBD1 (5 bases). V lost 6 bases, J lost 6 bases, and 10 bases lay in between. This CDR3 comprises 11 residues. CDR1 is SQVTM and CDR2 is ANQGSEA in the germline V gene.